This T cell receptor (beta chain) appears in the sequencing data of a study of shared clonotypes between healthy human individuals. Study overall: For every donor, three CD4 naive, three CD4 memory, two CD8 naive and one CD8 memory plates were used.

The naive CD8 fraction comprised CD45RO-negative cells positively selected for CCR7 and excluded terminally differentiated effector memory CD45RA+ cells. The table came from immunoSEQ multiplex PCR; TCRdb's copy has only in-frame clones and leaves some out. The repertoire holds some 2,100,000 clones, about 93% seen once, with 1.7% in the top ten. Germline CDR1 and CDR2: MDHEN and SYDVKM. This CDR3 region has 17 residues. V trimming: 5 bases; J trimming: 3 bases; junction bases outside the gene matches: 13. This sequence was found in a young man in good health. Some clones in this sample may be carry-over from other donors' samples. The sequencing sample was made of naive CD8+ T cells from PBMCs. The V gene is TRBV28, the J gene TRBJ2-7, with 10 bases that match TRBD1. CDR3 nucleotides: TGTGCCAGCAGTCCAACCCTCCGGACAGGGGGGGACTACGAGCAGTACTTC. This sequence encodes CASSPTLRTGGDYEQYF.